Sequencing of this T cell receptor beta chain was carried out in a study of memory CD4+ T cells and cytomegalovirus serostatus. Study-level information: This sample comes from healthy Belgian adults, eight to ten CMV seropositive, around 26 seronegative. Study-wide findings and caveats: A US-trained random forest predicted CMV serostatus with median AUC around 0.92. Each of around 69 CMV-associated TCRbeta sequences occurred in one to five individuals.

Sequencing used immunoSEQ multiplex PCR; TCRdb keeps in-frame clones, though not all of them. In the table there are more than 35,000 clones, over 60% of which are singletons. In regard to this clone: The antigen is unknown.

The sort gate was single viable CD3+CD4+CD8-CD45RO+ cells for memory CD4+ T cells. Serostatus was set by detecting CMV pp150, pp28, p38, p52 IgG. Germline V gene lookup returns CDR1 MNHNS and CDR2 SASEGT. The CDR3 runs to 16 residues. Trimming took 4 bases from V and 5 from J; bases not matched to a gene: 8. The gene calls are TRBV6-1 and TRBJ2-3; 11 positions match TRBD2. The clonotype originates from an adult in good health and CMV-seronegative. Sequences were obtained from memory CD4+ T cells from blood. Written as DNA, the CDR3 is TGTGCCAGCAGTGGTGCAAATAGCGGGGGGGTAGATACGCAGTATTTT. This encodes CASSGANSGGVDTQYF.